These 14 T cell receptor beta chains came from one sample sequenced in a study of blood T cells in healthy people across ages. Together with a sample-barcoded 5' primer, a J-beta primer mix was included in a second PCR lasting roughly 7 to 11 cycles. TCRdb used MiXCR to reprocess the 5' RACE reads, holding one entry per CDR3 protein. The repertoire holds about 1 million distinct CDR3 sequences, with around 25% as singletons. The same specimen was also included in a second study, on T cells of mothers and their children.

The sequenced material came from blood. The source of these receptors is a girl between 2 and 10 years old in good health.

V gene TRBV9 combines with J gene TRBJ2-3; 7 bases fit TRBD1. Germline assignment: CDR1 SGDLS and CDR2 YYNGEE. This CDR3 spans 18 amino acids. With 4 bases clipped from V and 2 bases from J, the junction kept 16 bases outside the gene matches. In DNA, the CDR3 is TGTGCCAGCAGCCCCTCCGAGGACAGGTGGGATCCCACAGATACGCAGTATTTT. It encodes CASSPSEDRWDPTDTQYF.

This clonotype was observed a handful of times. DNA of the CDR3: TGTGCCACCCTGGAGGGAGGGACACCCCTCCACTTT. This encodes CATLEGGTPLHF. The genes are TRBV28 and TRBJ1-6, with no clear D. Deletions cut 10 bases from V and 11 bases from J, with 15 bases between. Germline CDR1 is MDHEN and CDR2 is SYDVKM. This CDR3 comprises 12 residues.

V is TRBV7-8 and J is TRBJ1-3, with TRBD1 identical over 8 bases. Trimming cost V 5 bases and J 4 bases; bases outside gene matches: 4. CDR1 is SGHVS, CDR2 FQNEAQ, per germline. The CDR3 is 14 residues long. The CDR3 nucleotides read TGTGCCAGCAGCACGGACAGGGCCGGAAACACCATATATTTT. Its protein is CASSTDRAGNTIYF.

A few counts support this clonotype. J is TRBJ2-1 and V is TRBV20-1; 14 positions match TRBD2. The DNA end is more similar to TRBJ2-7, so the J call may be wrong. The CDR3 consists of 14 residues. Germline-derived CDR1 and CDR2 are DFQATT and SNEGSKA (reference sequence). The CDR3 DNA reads TGCAGTGCCATGGGACTAGCGGGGGTCTACGAGCAGTACTTC. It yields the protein CSAMGLAGVYEQYF.

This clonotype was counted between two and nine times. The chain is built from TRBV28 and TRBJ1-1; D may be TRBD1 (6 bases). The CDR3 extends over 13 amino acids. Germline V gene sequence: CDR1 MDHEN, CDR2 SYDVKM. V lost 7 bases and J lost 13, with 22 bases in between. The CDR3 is CASKPTGYNLGFF. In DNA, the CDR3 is TGTGCCAGCAAACCAACAGGGTACAATTTAGGTTTCTTT.

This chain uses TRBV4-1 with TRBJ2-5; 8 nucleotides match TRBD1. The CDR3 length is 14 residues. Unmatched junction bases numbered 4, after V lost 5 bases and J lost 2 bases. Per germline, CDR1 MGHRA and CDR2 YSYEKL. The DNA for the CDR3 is TGCGCCAGCAGCGGGACAGGAGCTCAAGAGACCCAGTACTTC. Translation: CASSGTGAQETQYF.

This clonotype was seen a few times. CDR3 sequence reads: CASSELVAGTDTQYF. The CDR3 DNA follows: TGTGCCAGCAGTGAACTCGTAGCGGGCACAGATACGCAGTATTTT. The V gene is TRBV2, the J gene TRBJ2-3, with D tentatively TRBD2 (6 bases). From germline, CDR1 is SNHLY and CDR2 FYNNEI. Deletions cut 2 bases from V and 1 base from J, with 10 bases between. There are 15 residues in the CDR3.

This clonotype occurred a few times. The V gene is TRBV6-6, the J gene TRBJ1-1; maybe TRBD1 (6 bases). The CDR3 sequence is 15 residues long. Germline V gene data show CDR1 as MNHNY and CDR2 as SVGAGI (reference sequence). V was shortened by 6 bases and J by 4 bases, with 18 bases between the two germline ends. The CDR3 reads CASSRTTGWATEAFF. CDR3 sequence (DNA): TGTGCCAGCAGCCGTACGACAGGCTGGGCCACTGAAGCTTTCTTT.

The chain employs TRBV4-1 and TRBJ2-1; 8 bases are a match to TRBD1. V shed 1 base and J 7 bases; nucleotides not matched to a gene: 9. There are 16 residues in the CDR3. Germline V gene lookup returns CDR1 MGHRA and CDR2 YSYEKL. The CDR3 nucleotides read TGCGCCAGCAGCCAAGCGACCGGGACAGGACAGAATGAGCAGTTCTTC. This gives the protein CASSQATGTGQNEQFF.

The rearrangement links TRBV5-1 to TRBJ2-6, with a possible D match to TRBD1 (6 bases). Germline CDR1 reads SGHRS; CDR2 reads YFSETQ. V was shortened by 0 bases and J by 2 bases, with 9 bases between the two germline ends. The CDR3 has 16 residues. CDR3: CASSLAGAPGANVLTF. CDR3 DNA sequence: TGCGCCAGCAGCTTGGCAGGGGCTCCTGGGGCCAACGTCCTGACTTTC.

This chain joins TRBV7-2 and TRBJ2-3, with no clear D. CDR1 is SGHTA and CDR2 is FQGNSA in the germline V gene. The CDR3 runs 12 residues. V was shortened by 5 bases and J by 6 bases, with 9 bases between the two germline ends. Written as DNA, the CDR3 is TGTGCCAGCAGCGTGACCGGTGATACGCAGTATTTT. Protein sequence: CASSVTGDTQYF.

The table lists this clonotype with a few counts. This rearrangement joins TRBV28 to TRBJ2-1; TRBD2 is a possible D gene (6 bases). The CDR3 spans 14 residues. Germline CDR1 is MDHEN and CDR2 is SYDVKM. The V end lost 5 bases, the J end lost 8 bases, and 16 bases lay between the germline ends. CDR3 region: CASSPETSIYEQFF. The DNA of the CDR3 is TGTGCCAGCAGTCCCGAGACTAGTATCTATGAGCAGTTCTTC. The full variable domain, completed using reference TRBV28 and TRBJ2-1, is DVKVTQSSRYLVKRTGEKVFLECVQDMDHENMFWYRQDPGLGLRLIYFSYDVKMKEKGDIPEGYSVSREKKERFSLILESASTNQTSMYLCASSPETSIYEQFFGPGTRLTVL.

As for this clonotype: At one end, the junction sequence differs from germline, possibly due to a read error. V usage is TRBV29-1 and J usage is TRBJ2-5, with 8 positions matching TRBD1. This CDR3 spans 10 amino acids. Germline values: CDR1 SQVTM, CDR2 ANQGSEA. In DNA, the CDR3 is TGCAGCGTTGAAAAGACAGGGGAGTTCTTC. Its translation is CSVEKTGEFF.

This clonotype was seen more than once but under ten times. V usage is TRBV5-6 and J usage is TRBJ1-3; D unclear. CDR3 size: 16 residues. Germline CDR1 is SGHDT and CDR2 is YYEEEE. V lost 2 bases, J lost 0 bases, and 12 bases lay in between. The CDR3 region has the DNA TGTGCCAGCAGCTTTCAGTCTAGGGACTCTGGAAACACCATATATTTT. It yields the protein CASSFQSRDSGNTIYF.